Listed below are T cell receptor beta chains from one sample, sequenced in a study of response to subunit inactivated influenza vaccine. TCRdb ran MiXCR on the RT-PCR reads and lists one entry per CDR3 protein. The sample carries more than 550,000 distinct CDR3 sequences, over 9% recorded once. In addition, the sample was reused for a study of T cells expressing NK-cell markers.

Sequenced material: PBMCs from blood, taken on the day of vaccination. These receptors were collected from a middle-aged man who received an inactivated influenza vaccine. Each CDR3 is given with its conserved first and last residue. The D gene is left open where the match is weak. Clone sizes are given selectively: once, few, many, or a class where the clone is expanded.

TRBJ2-7	15	-	TRBV29-1	TRBD2	TGCAGCGTTGAAGAGCGACTAGCGGGGATGTACGAGCAGTACTTC	CSVEERLAGMYEQYF
TRBJ2-2	13	many	TRBV7-8	-	TGTGCCAGCAGCTTAGCGTGGACAGATTACCCGTTTTTT	CASSLAWTDYPFF
TRBJ2-5	17	few	TRBV30	TRBD1	TGTGCCTGGAGTGGATTGTCAGACAGGGGGCTGCAAGAGACCCAGTACTTC	CAWSGLSDRGLQETQYF
TRBJ2-3	13	many	TRBV29-1	-	TGCAGCGTTGATAGGGGTCGCACAGATACGCAGTATTTT	CSVDRGRTDTQYF
TRBJ2-3	17	few	TRBV7-8	TRBD2	TGTGCCAGCAGCTTACCTCCCATAGCGGGGAGCACAGATACGCAGTATTTT	CASSLPPIAGSTDTQYF
TRBJ1-2	15	few	TRBV3-1	TRBD1	TGTGCCAGCAGCCAAGATAGCAGGGGGTTCCGGGGCTACACCTTC	CASSQDSRGFRGYTF
TRBJ1-5	15	-	TRBV6-2/TRBV6-3	-	TGTGCCAGCAGTTGGGGACCGTATAGCAATCAGCCCCAGCATTTT	CASSWGPYSNQPQHF
TRBJ2-3	15	many	TRBV20-1	TRBD2	TGCAGTGCCACGACGCGCGGGGGGGCCGGGGATACGCAGTATTTT	CSATTRGGAGDTQYF
TRBJ2-1	15	many	TRBV5-1	TRBD2	TGCGCCAGCAGCACAAGCGGGAGAGAAAGCAATGAGCAGTTCTTC	CASSTSGRESNEQFF
TRBJ1-5	14	few	TRBV20-1	TRBD1	TGCAGTGCTAGGGCAGGGGGGCCCAATCAGCCCCAGCATTTT	CSARAGGPNQPQHF
TRBJ2-5	12	many	TRBV7-2	-	TGTGCCAGCAGCTTATGGCGAGAGACCCAGTACTTC	CASSLWRETQYF
TRBJ2-2	16	many	TRBV7-9	TRBD1	TGTGCCAGCAGCCTCCTGGGACAGGGTAACACCGGGGAGCTGTTTTTT	CASSLLGQGNTGELFF
TRBJ2-7	15	many	TRBV20-1	-	TGCAGTGCTAGAGATCTGCGACCGGGGGTCTACGAGCAGTACTTC	CSARDLRPGVYEQYF
TRBJ1-1	15	few	TRBV7-9	-	TGTGCCAGCAGTCCCGCGGGGGCTGGGCTCACTGAAGCTTTCTTT	CASSPAGAGLTEAFF
TRBJ2-7	14	few	TRBV29-1	TRBD2	TGCAGCGTTGAATCGCGCGGGAGCTCCTACGAGCAGTACTTC	CSVESRGSSYEQYF